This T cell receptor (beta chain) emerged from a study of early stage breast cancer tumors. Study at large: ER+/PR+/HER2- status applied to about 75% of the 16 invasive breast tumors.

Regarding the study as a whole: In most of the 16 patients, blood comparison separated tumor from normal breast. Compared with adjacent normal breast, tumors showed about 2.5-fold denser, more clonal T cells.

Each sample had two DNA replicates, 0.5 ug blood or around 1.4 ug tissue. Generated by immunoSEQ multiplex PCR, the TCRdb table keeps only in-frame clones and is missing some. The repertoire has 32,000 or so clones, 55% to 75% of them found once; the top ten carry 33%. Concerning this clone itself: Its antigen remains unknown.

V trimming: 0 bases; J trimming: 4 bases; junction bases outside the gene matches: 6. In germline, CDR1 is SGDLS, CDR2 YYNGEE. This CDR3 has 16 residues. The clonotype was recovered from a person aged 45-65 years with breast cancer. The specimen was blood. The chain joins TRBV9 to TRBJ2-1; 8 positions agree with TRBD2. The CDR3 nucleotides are TGTGCCAGCAGCGTAGCGTGGACTAGCTTATACAATGAGCAGTTCTTC. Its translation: CASSVAWTSLYNEQFF.